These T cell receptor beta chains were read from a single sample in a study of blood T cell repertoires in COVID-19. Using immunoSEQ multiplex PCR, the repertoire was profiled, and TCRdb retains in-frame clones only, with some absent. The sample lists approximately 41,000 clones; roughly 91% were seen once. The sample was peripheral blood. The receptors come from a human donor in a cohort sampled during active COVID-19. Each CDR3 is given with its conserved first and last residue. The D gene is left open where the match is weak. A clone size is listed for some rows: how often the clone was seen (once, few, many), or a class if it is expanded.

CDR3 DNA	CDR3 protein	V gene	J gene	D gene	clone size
TGTGCCAGCAGCCCGGACTACGGACGGGCAGATACGCAGTATTTT	CASSPDYGRADTQYF	TRBV3-1/TRBV3-2	TRBJ2-3	-	-
TGTGCCAGTAGTATTGGGCAGACACTTAGAAAGGAGCTGTTTTTT	CASSIGQTLRKELFF	TRBV19	TRBJ2-2	-	-
TGTGCCTGGGCCGGGACAGGGGGCAATAGCAATCAGCCCCAGCATTTT	CAWAGTGGNSNQPQHF	TRBV30	TRBJ1-5	TRBD1	-
TGTGCCAGCAGCCCTAGACAGGGGGACGCGACCCAGTACTTC	CASSPRQGDATQYF	TRBV3-1/TRBV3-2	TRBJ2-5	TRBD1	-
TGTGCCAGCAGCACGGGACAGGGGGCCCTTGGCTATGGCTACACCTTC	CASSTGQGALGYGYTF	TRBV5-6	TRBJ1-2	TRBD1	-
TGTGCCAGCAGGCACCGCGTCGGGGGGTCCTACGAGCAGTACTTC	CASRHRVGGSYEQYF	TRBV27	TRBJ2-7	TRBD2	-
TGTGCCAGCAGCTTGGGGGCGGGCCTAGAGAATGAGCAGTTCTTC	CASSLGAGLENEQFF	TRBV5-4	TRBJ2-1	-	-
TGTGCCATCAGGGGACTCGGGAGCTCCTACGAGCAGTACTTC	CAIRGLGSSYEQYF	TRBV10-3	TRBJ2-7	-	-
TGTGCCAGCAGCCTAGCTAGCTCCTATAATTCACCCCTCCACTTT	CASSLASSYNSPLHF	TRBV14	TRBJ1-6	-	-
TGTGCCACCAGTGGGACACATAGCAATCAGCCCCAGCATTTT	CATSGTHSNQPQHF	TRBV24-1	TRBJ1-5	-	few
TGTGCCAGCAGTTTACAGGGGATGAACACTGAAGCTTTCTTT	CASSLQGMNTEAFF	TRBV27	TRBJ1-1	-	once
TGTGCCTGGACAGGGGTCACTGAAGCTTTCTTT	CAWTGVTEAFF	TRBV30	TRBJ1-1	-	-
TGTGCCAGCAGTTCATACAGGGGGCTCCCCGGGAACACCGGGGAGCTGTTTTTT	CASSSYRGLPGNTGELFF	TRBV27	TRBJ2-2	TRBD1	-
TGTGCCAGCAGCCTCCGGGACAGGGAAATTCCAGAGACCCAGTACTTC	CASSLRDREIPETQYF	TRBV5-4	TRBJ2-5	TRBD1	once
TGTGCCAGCAGCGTAGAAGGCTTGGGAGGGATCCAGTTCTTC	CASSVEGLGGIQFF	TRBV9	TRBJ2-1	TRBD2	-
TGCGCCAGCAGAGTGACTATCGATGAGCAGTTCTTC	CASRVTIDEQFF	TRBV5-1	TRBJ2-1	-	few
TGTGCCAGCAGCATGGACAGGCATGTAGATACGCAGTATTTT	CASSMDRHVDTQYF	TRBV9	TRBJ2-3	TRBD1	-
TGTGCCAGCACCCGGGGACTCACAGATACGCAGTATTTT	CASTRGLTDTQYF	TRBV27	TRBJ2-3	-	-
TGTGCCAGCAGTTTATGGGGAAATAGCGGGGGCTACAATGAGCAGTTCTTC	CASSLWGNSGGYNEQFF	TRBV28	TRBJ2-1	TRBD2	-
TGTGCCAGCAGCTTTTCAGGACTAGTCTATGGCTACACCTTC	CASSFSGLVYGYTF	TRBV7-8	TRBJ1-2	-	-
TGTGCCAGCAGTTTAGCGGGAGGTGCCTACGAGCAGTACTTC	CASSLAGGAYEQYF	TRBV27	TRBJ2-7	TRBD2	few
TGCGCCAGCAGCCAAGGGGGGGGCGTGTCCTACGAGCAGTACTTC	CASSQGGGVSYEQYF	TRBV10-2	TRBJ2-7	-	-
TGTGCCAGCAGTTATTTAGCGGGAGGGCAAGAGACCCAGTACTTC	CASSYLAGGQETQYF	TRBV28	TRBJ2-5	TRBD2	-
TGTGCCAGCAGTGAAGCAGGCGGGTTAGATAATTCACCCCTCCACTTT	CASSEAGGLDNSPLHF	TRBV2	TRBJ1-6	-	few
TGTGCCAGCAGTCGATACAGGGGAGGAGGCACTGAAGCTTTCTTT	CASSRYRGGGTEAFF	TRBV28	TRBJ1-1	TRBD1	once
TGTGCCAGCAGTTTCGGGGGGGGCCGTGACTATGGCTACACCTTC	CASSFGGGRDYGYTF	TRBV28	TRBJ1-2	-	-
TGTGCCAGCAGCTTAGCGGTGACAGGGACTGAAGCTTTCTTT	CASSLAVTGTEAFF	TRBV7-9	TRBJ1-1	TRBD1	-
TGTGCCAGCAGTTTGGCGGGTTACGAGCAGTACTTC	CASSLAGYEQYF	TRBV28	TRBJ2-7	-	once
TGTGCCAGCAGTTCATCAGATACGCAGTATTTT	CASSSSDTQYF	TRBV27	TRBJ2-3	-	-
TGTGCCAGCAGCCAGGGACAGGGTCGTAGCTATGGCTACACCTTC	CASSQGQGRSYGYTF	TRBV2	TRBJ1-2	TRBD1	-
TGCGCCAGCAGCCTGTACAATGAGCAGTTCTTC	CASSLYNEQFF	TRBV5-1	TRBJ2-1	-	-
TGTGCCAGCAGCGGACCGGGACTAGCGGGAGGTTTCGAGCAGTTCTTC	CASSGPGLAGGFEQFF	TRBV5-6	TRBJ2-1	TRBD2	-
TGCGCCAGCAGCCAAGATGCTTACAGGATGGACTATGGCTACACCTTC	CASSQDAYRMDYGYTF	TRBV4-1	TRBJ1-2	-	-
TGTGCCAGCAGCGGTAAACACTCCTACGAGCAGTACTTC	CASSGKHSYEQYF	TRBV9	TRBJ2-7	-	-
TGTGCCAGCAGTTTAGTCGTCGTCTTCGGAGAGCGCTGGGAGACCCAGTACTTC	CASSLVVVFGERWETQYF	TRBV28	TRBJ2-5	-	-
TGTGCCAGTAGTATTCTCAGGACAGCGTTCGGCCACGAGCAGTACTTC	CASSILRTAFGHEQYF	TRBV19	TRBJ2-7	-	once
TGTGCCAGCAGTCACCGCGGGACTTCCTCCTACGAGCAGTACTTC	CASSHRGTSSYEQYF	TRBV6-5	TRBJ2-7	-	-
TGTGCCAGCAGTTTAGCTCCCGGGACAGGTTATGGCTACACCTTC	CASSLAPGTGYGYTF	TRBV28	TRBJ1-2	TRBD1	-
TGTGCCAGCAGCCAGGGGGCGACCGGGGAGCTGTTTTTT	CASSQGATGELFF	TRBV4-2	TRBJ2-2	-	-
TGTGCCAGTAGTAAGCAGGGGTTCACTGAAGCTTTCTTT	CASSKQGFTEAFF	TRBV19	TRBJ1-1	-	-
TGTGCCAGCAGTGAATTCTTCGGGACTGGGAACACCATATATTTT	CASSEFFGTGNTIYF	TRBV6-1	TRBJ1-3	-	-
TGTGCTAGCAGCTTACGACCCGGGACTAGGCGGTTCTACGAGCAGTACTTC	CASSLRPGTRRFYEQYF	TRBV7-7	TRBJ2-7	TRBD2	-
TGTGCCAGCAGTTTAACCCGAGGTGGAGAAAAACTGTTTTTT	CASSLTRGGEKLFF	TRBV28	TRBJ1-4	-	few
TGTGCCAGCGCTTCAGGGTTCGATTTGGGCACAGATACGCAGTATTTT	CASASGFDLGTDTQYF	TRBV27	TRBJ2-3	-	-
TGTGCCAGCAGCCAAGTGGGGGGAAGGGTTGGGAACACTGAAGCTTTCTTT	CASSQVGGRVGNTEAFF	TRBV3-1/TRBV3-2	TRBJ1-1	-	-
TGTGCCAGCAGTGAAGACGGAATACTAGCGGACCCTTTCTCCTACGAGCAGTACTTC	CASSEDGILADPFSYEQYF	TRBV6-1	TRBJ2-7	TRBD2	-
TGTGCCAGTAGTCCAGGGGGCGACGGTTACGAGCAGTACTTC	CASSPGGDGYEQYF	TRBV19	TRBJ2-7	TRBD1	few
TGTGCCAGCAGCTTGACTAGCGGGAGCCCCCCGCAGTATTTT	CASSLTSGSPPQYF	TRBV28	TRBJ2-3	TRBD2	-
TGTGCCAGTAGCCTCGGCACCGTGAGGGAGCAGTACTTC	CASSLGTVREQYF	TRBV19	TRBJ2-7	-	-